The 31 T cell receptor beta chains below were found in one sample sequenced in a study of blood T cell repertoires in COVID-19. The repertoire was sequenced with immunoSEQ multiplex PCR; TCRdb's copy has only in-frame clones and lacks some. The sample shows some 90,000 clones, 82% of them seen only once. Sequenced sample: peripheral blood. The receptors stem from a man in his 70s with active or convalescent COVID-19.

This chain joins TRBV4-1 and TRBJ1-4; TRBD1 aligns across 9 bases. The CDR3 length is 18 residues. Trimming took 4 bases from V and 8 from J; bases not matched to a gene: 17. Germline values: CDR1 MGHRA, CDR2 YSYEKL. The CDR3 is CASSPIQGAKRTTEKLFF. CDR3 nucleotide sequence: TGCGCCAGCAGCCCTATACAGGGGGCGAAAAGGACGACGGAAAAACTGTTTTTT.

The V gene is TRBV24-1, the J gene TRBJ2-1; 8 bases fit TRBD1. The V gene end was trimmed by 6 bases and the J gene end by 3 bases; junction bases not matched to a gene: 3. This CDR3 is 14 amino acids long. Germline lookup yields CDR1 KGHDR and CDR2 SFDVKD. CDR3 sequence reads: CATSSGGNYNEQFF. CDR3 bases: TGTGCCACCAGTTCAGGGGGCAACTACAATGAGCAGTTCTTC.

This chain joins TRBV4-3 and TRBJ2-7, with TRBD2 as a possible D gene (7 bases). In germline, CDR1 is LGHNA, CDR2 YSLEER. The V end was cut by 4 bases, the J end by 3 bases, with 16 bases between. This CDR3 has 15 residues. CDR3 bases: TGCGCCAGCAGCCCGGGGGGCAGTCGGGTCTACGAGCAGTACTTC. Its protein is CASSPGGSRVYEQYF.

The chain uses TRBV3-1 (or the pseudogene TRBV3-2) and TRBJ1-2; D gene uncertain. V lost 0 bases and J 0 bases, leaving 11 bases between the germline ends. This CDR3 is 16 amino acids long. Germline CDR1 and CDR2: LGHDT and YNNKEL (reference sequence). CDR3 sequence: CASSQDSGFTNYGYTF. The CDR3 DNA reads TGTGCCAGCAGCCAAGATTCTGGCTTTACTAACTATGGCTACACCTTC.

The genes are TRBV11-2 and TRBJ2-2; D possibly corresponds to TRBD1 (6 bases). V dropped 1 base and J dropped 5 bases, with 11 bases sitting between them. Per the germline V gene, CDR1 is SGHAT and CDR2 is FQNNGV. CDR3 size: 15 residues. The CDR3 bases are TGTGCCAGCAGCTTAGCTGGCAGGGGAACCGGGGAGCTGTTTTTT. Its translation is CASSLAGRGTGELFF.

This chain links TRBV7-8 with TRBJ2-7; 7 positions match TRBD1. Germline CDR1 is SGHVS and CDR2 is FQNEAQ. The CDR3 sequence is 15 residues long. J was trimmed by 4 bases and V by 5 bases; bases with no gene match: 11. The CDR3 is CASSPPGTVPYEQYF. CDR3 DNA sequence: TGTGCCAGCAGCCCGCCCGGGACAGTTCCGTACGAGCAGTACTTC.

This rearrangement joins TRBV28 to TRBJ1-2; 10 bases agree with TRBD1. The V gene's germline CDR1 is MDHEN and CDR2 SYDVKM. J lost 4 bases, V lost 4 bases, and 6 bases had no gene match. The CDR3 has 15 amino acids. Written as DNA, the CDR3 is TGTGCCAGCAGTTCAACCGGGACAGGGGCCTATGGCTACACCTTC. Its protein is CASSSTGTGAYGYTF.

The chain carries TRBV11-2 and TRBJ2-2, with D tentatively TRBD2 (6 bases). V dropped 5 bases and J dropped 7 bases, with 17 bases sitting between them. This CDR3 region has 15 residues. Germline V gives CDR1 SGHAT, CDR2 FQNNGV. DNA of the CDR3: TGTGCCAGCAGCCGGGACTTTAACCTGTACGGGGAGCTGTTTTTT. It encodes CASSRDFNLYGELFF.

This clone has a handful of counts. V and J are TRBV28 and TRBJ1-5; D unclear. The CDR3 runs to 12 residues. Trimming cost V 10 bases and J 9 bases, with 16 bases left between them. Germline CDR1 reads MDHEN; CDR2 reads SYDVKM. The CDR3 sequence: CATRREEGPQHF. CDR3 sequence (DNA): TGTGCCACCAGAAGGGAGGAGGGGCCCCAGCATTTT.

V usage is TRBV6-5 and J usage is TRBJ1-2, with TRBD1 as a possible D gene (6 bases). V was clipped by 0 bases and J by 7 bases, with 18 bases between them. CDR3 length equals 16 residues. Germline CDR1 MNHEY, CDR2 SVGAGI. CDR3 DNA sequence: TGTGCCAGCAGTTACTCGATTACAGGGACTAAGGGTGGCTACACCTTC. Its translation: CASSYSITGTKGGYTF.

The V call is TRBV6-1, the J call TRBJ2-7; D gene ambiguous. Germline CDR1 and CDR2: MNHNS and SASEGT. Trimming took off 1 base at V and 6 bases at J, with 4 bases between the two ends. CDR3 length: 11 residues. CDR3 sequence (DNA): TGTGCCAGCAGTGAAGACACCGAGCAGTACTTC. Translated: CASSEDTEQYF.

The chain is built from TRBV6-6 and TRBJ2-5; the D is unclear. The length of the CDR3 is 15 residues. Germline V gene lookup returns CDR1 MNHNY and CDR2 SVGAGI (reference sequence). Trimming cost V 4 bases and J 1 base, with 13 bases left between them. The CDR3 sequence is CASSSNELPQETQYF. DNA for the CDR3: TGTGCCAGCAGTTCCAATGAGCTCCCCCAAGAGACCCAGTACTTC.

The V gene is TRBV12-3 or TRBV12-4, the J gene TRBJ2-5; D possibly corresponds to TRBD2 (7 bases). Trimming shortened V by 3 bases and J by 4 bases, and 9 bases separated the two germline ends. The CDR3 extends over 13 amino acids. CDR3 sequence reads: CASSFRGGETQYF. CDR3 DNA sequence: TGTGCCAGCAGTTTTAGGGGGGGAGAGACCCAGTACTTC.

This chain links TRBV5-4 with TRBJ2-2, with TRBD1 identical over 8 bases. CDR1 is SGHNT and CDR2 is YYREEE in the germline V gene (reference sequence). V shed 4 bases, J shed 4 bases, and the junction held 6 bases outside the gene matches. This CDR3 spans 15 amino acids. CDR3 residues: CASSTRGRGTGELFF. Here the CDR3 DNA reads TGTGCCAGCAGCACCAGGGGGCGCGGCACCGGGGAGCTGTTTTTT.

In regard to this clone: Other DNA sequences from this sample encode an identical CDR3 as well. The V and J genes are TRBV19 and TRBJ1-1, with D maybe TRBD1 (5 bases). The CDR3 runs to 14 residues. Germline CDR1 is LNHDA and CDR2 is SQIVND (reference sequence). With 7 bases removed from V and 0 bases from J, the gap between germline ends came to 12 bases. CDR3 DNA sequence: TGTGCCAGTAATTCGGCAGGGATGAACACTGAAGCTTTCTTT. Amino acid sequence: CASNSAGMNTEAFF.

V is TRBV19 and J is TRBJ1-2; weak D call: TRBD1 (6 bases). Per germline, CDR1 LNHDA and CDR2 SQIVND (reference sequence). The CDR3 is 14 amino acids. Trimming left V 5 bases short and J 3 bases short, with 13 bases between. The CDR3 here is CASSPGAADYGYTF. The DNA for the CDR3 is TGTGCCAGTAGTCCAGGGGCCGCCGACTATGGCTACACCTTC.

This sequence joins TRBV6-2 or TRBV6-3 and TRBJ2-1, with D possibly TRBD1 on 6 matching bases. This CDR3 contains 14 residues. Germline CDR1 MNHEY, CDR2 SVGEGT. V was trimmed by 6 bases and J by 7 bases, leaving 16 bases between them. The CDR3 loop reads CASSPTGFQNEQFF. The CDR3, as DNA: TGTGCCAGCAGCCCCACAGGGTTTCAAAATGAGCAGTTCTTC.

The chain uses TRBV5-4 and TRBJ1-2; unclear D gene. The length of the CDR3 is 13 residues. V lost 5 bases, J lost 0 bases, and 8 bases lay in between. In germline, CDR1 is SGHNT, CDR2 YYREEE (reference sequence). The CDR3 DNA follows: TGTGCCAGCAGTCAGAATTCTAACTATGGCTACACCTTC. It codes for CASSQNSNYGYTF.

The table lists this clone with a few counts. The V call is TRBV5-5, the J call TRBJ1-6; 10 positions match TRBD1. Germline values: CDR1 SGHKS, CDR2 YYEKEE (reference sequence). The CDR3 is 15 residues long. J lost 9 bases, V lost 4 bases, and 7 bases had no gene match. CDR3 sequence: CASSTRQGALSPLHF. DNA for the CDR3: TGTGCCAGCAGCACTAGACAGGGGGCACTTTCACCCCTCCACTTT.

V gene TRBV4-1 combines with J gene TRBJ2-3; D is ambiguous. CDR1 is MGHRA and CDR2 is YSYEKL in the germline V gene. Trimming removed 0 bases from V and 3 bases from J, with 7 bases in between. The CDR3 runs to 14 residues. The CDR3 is CASSQDHATDTQYF. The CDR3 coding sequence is TGCGCCAGCAGCCAAGACCATGCGACAGATACGCAGTATTTT.

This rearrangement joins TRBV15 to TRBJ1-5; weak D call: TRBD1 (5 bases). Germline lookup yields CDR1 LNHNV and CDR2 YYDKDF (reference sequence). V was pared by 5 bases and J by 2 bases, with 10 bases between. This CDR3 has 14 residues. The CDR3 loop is CATSATGGNQPQHF. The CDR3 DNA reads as TGTGCCACCAGCGCAACAGGTGGCAATCAGCCCCAGCATTTT.

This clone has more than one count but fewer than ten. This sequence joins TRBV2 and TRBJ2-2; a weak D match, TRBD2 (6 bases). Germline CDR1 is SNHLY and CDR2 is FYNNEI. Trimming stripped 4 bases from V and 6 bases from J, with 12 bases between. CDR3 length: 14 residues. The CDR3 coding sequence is TGTGCCAGCAGTGCTACCGGAGGGCCCGGGGAGCTGTTTTTT. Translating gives CASSATGGPGELFF.

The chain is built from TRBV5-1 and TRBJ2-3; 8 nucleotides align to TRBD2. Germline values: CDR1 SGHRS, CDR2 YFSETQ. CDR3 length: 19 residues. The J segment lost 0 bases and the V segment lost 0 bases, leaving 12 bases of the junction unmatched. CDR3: CASSLEGGLPGGSTDTQYF. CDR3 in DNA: TGCGCCAGCAGCTTGGAGGGCGGCCTGCCGGGGGGGAGCACAGATACGCAGTATTTT. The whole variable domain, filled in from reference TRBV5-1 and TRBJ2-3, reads KAGVTQTPRYLIKTRGQQVTLSCSPISGHRSVSWYQQTPGQGLQFLFEYFSETQRNKGNFPGRFSGRQFSNSRSEMNVSTLELGDSALYLCASSLEGGLPGGSTDTQYFGPGTRLTVL.

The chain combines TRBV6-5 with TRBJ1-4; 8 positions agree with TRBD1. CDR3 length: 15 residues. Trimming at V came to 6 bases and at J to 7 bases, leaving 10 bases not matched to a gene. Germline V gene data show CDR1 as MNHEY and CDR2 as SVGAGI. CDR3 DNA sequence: TGTGCCAGCAGATCGACTTCAGGGGGCGGTGAAAAACTGTTTTTT. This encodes CASRSTSGGGEKLFF.

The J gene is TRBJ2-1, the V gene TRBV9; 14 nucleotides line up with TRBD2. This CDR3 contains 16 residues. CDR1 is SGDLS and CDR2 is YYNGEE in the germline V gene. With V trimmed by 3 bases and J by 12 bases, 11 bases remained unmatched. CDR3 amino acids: CASSAPGTSGGRGQFF. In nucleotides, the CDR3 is TGTGCCAGCAGCGCTCCCGGGACTAGCGGGGGTCGGGGGCAGTTCTTC.

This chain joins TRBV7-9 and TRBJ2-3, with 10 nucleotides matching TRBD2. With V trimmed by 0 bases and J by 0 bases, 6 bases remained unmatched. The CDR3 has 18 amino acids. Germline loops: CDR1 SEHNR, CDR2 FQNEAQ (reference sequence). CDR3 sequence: CASSLALMTSGSTDTQYF. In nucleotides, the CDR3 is TGTGCCAGCAGCTTAGCCCTCATGACTAGCGGGAGCACAGATACGCAGTATTTT.

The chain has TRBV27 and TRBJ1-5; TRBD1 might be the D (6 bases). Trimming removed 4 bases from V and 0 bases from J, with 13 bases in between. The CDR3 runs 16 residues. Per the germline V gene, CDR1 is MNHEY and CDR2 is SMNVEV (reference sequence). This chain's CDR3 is CASSSTGLTSNQPQHF. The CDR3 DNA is TGTGCCAGCAGTTCAACAGGGCTGACTAGCAATCAGCCCCAGCATTTT.

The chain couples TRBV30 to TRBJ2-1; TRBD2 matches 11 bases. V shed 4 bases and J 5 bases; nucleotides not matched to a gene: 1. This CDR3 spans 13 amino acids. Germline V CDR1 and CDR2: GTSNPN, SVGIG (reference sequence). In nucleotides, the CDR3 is TGTGCCTGGAATAGCGGGGGGGACAATGAGCAGTTCTTC. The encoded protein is CAWNSGGDNEQFF.

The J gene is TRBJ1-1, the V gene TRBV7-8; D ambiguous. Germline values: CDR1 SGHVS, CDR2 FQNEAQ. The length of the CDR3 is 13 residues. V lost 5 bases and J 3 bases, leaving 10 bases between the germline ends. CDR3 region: CASSLWEDTEAFF. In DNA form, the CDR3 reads TGTGCCAGCAGCCTGTGGGAGGACACTGAAGCTTTCTTT.

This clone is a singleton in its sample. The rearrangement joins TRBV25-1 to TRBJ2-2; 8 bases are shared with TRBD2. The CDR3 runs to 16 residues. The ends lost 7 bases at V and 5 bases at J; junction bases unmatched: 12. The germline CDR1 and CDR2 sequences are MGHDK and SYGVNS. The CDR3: CASTGGIAGITGELFF. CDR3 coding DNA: TGTGCCAGCACCGGAGGTATAGCGGGGATTACCGGGGAGCTGTTTTTT.

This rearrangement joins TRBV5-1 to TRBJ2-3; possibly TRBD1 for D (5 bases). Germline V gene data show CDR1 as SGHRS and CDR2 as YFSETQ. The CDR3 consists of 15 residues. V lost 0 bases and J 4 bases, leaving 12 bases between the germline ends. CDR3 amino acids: CASSLGQLMPDTQYF. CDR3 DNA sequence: TGCGCCAGCAGCTTGGGACAGCTCATGCCAGATACGCAGTATTTT.